This TCR beta chain was sequenced in a study of cytomegalovirus exposure and HLA in healthy donors. In the PCR, 60 Vbeta and 13 Jbeta primers were used. Sequencing used immunoSEQ multiplex PCR; TCRdb keeps in-frame clones, though not all of them. The sample shows about 150,000 clones, about 80% of them seen only once. The V gene's germline CDR1 is LNHDA and CDR2 SQIVND (reference sequence). The CDR3 extends over 15 amino acids. J gave up 3 bases and V 6 bases, and 6 bases lay outside the gene matches. The rearrangement links TRBV19 to TRBJ2-2; 8 bases line up with TRBD2. This TCR was recovered from a man aged 30 to 45 in good health. Sequences were obtained from PBMCs. CDR3 region: CASSTSGTYTGELFF. The CDR3 DNA reads as TGTGCCAGTAGCACTAGCGGAACCTACACCGGGGAGCTGTTTTTT.